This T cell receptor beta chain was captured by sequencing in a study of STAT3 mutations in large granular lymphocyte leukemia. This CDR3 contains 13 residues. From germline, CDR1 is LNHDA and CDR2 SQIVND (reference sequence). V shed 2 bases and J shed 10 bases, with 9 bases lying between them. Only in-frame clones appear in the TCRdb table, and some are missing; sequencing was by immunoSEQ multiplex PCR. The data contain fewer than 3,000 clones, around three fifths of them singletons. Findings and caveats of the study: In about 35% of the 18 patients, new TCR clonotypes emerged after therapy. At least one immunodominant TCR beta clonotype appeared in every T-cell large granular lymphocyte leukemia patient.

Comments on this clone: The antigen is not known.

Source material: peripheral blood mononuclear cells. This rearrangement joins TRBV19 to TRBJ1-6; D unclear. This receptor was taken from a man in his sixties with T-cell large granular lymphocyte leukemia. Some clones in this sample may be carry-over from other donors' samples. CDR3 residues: CASSITGSSPLHF. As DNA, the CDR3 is TGTGCCAGTAGTATAACGGGTAGCTCACCCCTCCACTTT.